This T cell receptor (beta chain) originates from a study of shared T cell receptors in the human thymus. This clone was seen a handful of times. V was pared by 2 bases and J by 11 bases, with 26 bases between. Germline CDR1 WNHNN, CDR2 SYGVQD (reference sequence). This CDR3 is built from 17 residues. Clones were sequenced by immunoSEQ multiplex PCR, and TCRdb holds only the in-frame ones, with some missing. The data show about 540,000 clones, approximately 78% seen once. These data were likewise used in another study, on human thymus T cells.

Sequenced sample: thymocytes. The V and J genes are TRBV10-1 and TRBJ2-3; tentatively, D is TRBD1 (6 bases). The receptor's source is a boy in the first two years of life with a congenital heart defect. This CDR3 reads CASSERALLQRGIVQYF. The CDR3 region has the DNA TGCGCCAGCAGTGAGAGGGCCCTACTCCAAAGGGGGATCGTGCAGTATTTT.